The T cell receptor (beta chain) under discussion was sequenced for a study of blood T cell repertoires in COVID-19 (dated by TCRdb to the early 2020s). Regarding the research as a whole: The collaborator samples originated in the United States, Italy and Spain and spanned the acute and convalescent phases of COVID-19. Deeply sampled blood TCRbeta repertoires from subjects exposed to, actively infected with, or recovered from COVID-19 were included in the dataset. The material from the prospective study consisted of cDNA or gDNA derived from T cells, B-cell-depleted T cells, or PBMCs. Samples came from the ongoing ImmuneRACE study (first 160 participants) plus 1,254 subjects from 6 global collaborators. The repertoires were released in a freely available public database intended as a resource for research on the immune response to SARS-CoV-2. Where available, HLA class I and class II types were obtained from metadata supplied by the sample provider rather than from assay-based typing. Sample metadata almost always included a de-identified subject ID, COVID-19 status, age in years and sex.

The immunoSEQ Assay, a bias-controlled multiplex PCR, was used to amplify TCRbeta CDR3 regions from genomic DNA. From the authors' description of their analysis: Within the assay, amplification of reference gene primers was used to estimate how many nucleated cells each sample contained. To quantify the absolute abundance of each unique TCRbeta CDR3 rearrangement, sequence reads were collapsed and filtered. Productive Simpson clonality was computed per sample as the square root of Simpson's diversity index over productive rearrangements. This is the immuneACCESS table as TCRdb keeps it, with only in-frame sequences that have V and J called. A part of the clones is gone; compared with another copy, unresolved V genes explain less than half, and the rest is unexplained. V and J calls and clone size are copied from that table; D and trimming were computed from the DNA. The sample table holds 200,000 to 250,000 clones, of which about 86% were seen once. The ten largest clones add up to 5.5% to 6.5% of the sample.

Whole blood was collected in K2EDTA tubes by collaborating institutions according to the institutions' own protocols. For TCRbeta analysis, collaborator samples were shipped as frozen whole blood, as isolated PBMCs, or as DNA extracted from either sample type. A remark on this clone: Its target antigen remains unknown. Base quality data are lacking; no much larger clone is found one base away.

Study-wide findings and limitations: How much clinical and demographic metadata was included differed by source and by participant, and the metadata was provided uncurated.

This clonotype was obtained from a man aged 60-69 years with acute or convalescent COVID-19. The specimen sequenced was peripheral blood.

The CDR3 corresponds to CASSPREATEAFF. The nucleotide sequence is TGTGCCAGCAGTCCCCGGGAGGCCACTGAAGCTTTCTTT. The chain is made from TRBV12-3 or TRBV12-4 and TRBJ1-1, with the D gene too uncertain to name. V was cut back by 5 bases and J by 4 bases, leaving a gap of 11 bases between them. The CDR3 measures 13 amino acids from cysteine to phenylalanine. Kept here is only the CDR3 DNA, which spans 39 bases and is read in frame from base 1.